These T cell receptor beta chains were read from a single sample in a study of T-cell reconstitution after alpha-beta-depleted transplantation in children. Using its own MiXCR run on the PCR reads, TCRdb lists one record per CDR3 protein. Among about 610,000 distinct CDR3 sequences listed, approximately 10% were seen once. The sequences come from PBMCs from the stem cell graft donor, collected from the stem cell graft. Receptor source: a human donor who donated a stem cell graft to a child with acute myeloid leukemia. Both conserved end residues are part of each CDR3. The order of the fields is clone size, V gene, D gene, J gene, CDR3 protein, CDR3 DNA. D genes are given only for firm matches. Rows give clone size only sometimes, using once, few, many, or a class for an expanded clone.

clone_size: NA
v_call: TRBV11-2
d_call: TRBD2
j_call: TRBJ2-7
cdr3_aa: CASSFRTSGTTSSYEQYF
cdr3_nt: TGTGCCAGCAGCTTCCGGACTAGCGGGACCACGAGCTCCTACGAGCAGTACTTC

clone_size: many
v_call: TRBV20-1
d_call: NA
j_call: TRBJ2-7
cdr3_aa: CSASWTVTEEQYF
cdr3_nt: TGCAGTGCTAGTTGGACAGTGACTGAAGAGCAGTACTTC

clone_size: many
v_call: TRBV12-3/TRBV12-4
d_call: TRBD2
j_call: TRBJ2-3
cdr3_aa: CASSASGTDTQYF
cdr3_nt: TGTGCCAGCAGTGCTAGCGGGACAGATACGCAGTATTTT

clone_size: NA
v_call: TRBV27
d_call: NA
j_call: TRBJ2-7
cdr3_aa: CASSGERLGVREQYF
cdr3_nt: TGTGCCAGCAGCGGGGAACGTCTGGGGGTGAGGGAGCAGTACTTC

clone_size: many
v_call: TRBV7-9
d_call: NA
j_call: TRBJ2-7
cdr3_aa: CASSLSITDEQYF
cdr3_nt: TGTGCCAGCAGCTTATCTATAACAGACGAGCAGTACTTC

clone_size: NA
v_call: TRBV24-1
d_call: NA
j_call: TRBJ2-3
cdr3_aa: CATTGATDTQYF
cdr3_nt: TGTGCCACCACCGGGGCCACAGATACGCAGTATTTT

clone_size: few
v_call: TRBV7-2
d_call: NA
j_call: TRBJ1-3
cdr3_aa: CASSLFGGNTIYF
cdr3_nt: TGTGCCAGCAGCCTTTTTGGGGGGAACACCATATATTTT

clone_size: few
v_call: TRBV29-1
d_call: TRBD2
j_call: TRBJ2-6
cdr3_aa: CSVYPAGGRYGANVLTF
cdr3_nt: TGCAGCGTTTATCCGGCGGGGGGCAGGTACGGGGCCAACGTCCTGACTTTC

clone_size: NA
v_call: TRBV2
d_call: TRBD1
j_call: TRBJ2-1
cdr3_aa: CASSEEQGSYNEQFF
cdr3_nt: TGTGCCAGCAGTGAAGAACAGGGGAGTTACAATGAGCAGTTCTTC

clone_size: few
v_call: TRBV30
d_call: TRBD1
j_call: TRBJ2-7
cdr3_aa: CAWTDRATYEQYF
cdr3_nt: TGTGCCTGGACTGACAGGGCAACCTACGAGCAGTACTTC

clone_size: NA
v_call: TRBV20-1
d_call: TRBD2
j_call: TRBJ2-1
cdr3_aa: CSARDLGTSGGSYNEQFF
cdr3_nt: TGCAGTGCTAGAGATCTCGGGACTAGCGGGGGCTCCTACAATGAGCAGTTCTTC

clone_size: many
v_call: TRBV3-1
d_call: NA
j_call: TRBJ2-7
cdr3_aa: CASIPRAPNEQYF
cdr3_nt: TGTGCCAGCATCCCCAGGGCCCCCAACGAGCAGTACTTC

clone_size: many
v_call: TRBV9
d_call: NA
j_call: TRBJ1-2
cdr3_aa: CASSVDPRDYGYTF
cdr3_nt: TGTGCCAGCAGCGTAGACCCGAGGGACTATGGCTACACCTTC

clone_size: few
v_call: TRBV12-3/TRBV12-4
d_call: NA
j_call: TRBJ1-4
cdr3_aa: CASSLDVAKLFF
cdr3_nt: TGTGCCAGCAGTCTCGACGTCGCAAAACTGTTTTTT

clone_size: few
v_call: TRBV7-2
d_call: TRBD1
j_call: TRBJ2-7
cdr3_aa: CASSLVWQGAYEQYF
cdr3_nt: TGTGCCAGCAGCTTAGTGTGGCAGGGGGCGTACGAGCAGTACTTC

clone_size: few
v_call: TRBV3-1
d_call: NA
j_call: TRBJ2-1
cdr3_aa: CASSQVLAGRDEQFF
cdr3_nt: TGTGCCAGCAGCCAAGTACTGGCGGGACGGGATGAGCAGTTCTTC

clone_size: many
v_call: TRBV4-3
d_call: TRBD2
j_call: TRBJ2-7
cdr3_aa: CASSQDRGGLSYEQYF
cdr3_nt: TGCGCCAGCAGCCAAGACCGGGGGGGGCTCTCCTACGAGCAGTACTTC

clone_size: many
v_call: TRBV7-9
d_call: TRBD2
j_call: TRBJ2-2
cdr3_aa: CASSPRLAANTGELFF
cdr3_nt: TGTGCCAGCAGCCCCCGACTAGCGGCTAACACCGGGGAGCTGTTTTTT

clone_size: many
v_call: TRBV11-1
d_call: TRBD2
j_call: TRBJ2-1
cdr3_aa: CASSLRASGRVSYNEQFF
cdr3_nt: TGTGCCAGCAGCTTAAGAGCTAGCGGGAGGGTCTCCTACAATGAGCAGTTCTTC

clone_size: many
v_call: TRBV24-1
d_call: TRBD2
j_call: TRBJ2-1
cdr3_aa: CATSPQLAGEINEQFF
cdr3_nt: TGTGCCACCAGCCCCCAGCTAGCGGGAGAGATCAATGAGCAGTTCTTC

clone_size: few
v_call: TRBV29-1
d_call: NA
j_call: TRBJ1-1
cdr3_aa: CSVGPPPEAFF
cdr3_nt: TGCAGCGTTGGCCCTCCCCCTGAAGCTTTCTTT

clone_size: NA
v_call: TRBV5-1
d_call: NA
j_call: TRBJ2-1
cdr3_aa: CASSLANGYNEQFF
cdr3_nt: TGCGCCAGCAGCTTGGCCAACGGGTACAATGAGCAGTTCTTC

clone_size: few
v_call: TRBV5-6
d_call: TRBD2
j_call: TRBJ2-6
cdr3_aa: CASSGTSDSGANVLTF
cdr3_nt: TGTGCCAGCAGCGGGACTAGCGACTCTGGGGCCAACGTCCTGACTTTC

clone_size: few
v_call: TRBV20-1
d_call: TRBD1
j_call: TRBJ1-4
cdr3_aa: CSARDRGGEKLFF
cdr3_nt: TGCAGTGCTAGGGACAGGGGTGGTGAAAAACTGTTTTTT